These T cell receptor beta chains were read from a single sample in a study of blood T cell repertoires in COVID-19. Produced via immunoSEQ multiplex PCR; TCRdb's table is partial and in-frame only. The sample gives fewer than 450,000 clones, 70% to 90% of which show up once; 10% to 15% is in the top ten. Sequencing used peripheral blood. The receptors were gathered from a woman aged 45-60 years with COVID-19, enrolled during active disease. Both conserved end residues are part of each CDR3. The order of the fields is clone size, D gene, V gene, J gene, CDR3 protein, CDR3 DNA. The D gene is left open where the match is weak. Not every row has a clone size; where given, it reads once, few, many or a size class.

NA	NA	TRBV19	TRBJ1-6	CASSINGGTNSPLHF	TGTGCCAGTAGTATAAACGGGGGAACTAATTCACCCCTCCACTTT
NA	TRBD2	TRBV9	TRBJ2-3	CASSVVDGTSSGGAISTDTQYF	TGTGCCAGCAGCGTAGTTGACGGAACCTCTAGCGGGGGGGCTATTAGCACAGATACGCAGTATTTT
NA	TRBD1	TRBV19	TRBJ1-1	CASSPTRQGGTFF	TGTGCCAGTAGTCCGACCCGACAGGGAGGCACTTTCTTT
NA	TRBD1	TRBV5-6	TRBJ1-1	CASSARDRGYTEAFF	TGTGCCAGCAGCGCCCGGGACAGGGGTTACACTGAAGCTTTCTTT
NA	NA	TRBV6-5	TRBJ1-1	CASRRNRVTEAFF	TGTGCCAGCAGAAGAAACAGGGTCACTGAAGCTTTCTTT
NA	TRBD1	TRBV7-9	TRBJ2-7	CASSGQGSYEQYF	TGTGCCAGCAGTGGACAGGGCTCCTACGAGCAGTACTTC
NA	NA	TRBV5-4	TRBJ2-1	CASSPPGTARDEQFF	TGTGCCAGCAGCCCTCCGGGGACTGCGAGGGATGAGCAGTTCTTC
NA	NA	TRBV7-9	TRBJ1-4	CASSETNEKLFF	TGTGCCAGCAGCGAGACAAATGAAAAACTGTTTTTT
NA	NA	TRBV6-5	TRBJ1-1	CASIRDNQLRAFF	TGTGCCAGCATCCGAGACAACCAGCTTAGAGCTTTCTTT
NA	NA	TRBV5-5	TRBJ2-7	CASSPLRGQSLSYEQYF	TGTGCCAGCAGCCCGCTGAGAGGGCAGTCCCTCTCCTACGAGCAGTACTTC
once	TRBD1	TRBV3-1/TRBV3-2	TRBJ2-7	CASSVNTGGSYEQYF	TGTGCCAGCAGCGTTAACACAGGGGGCTCCTACGAGCAGTACTTC
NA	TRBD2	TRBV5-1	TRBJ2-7	CASSSSGGAYEQYF	TGCGCCAGCAGCTCTAGCGGGGGAGCCTACGAGCAGTACTTC
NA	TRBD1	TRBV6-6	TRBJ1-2	CASSYRGQNYGYTF	TGTGCCAGCAGTTACCGGGGACAGAACTATGGCTACACCTTC
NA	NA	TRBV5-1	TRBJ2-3	CASSLSPSAGDTQYF	TGCGCCAGCAGCTTGTCCCCTAGCGCCGGGGATACGCAGTATTTT
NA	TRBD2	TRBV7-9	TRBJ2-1	CASSLVWASGGEINEQFF	TGTGCCAGCAGCTTAGTGTGGGCTAGCGGGGGGGAAATCAATGAGCAGTTCTTC
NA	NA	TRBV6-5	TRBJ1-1	CASRNAGVHTEAFF	TGTGCCAGCAGGAACGCAGGGGTGCACACTGAAGCTTTCTTT
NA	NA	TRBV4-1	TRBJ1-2	CASSQFLMSYERYGYTF	TGCGCCAGCAGCCAATTCCTGATGTCTTACGAGCGCTATGGCTACACCTTC